The TCR beta chain under discussion was sequenced for a study of cytomegalovirus exposure and HLA in healthy donors. PCR was performed using 60 Vbeta and 13 Jbeta primers. Some clones are missing from TCRdb's copy, which holds only in-frame ones; the method was immunoSEQ multiplex PCR. The sample holds about 120,000 clones, approximately 78% seen once. The TCR was taken from a female donor in good health and CMV-seronegative. The sample consisted of PBMCs.

The CDR3 sequence: CASSLIARLAYNNEQFF. CDR3 nucleotide sequence: TGTGCCAGCTCACTTATAGCCCGACTAGCGTATAACAATGAGCAGTTCTTC. The chain is built from TRBV18 and TRBJ2-1; 8 bases fit TRBD2. From germline, CDR1 is KGHSH and CDR2 LQKENI. The CDR3 covers 17 residues. The trim removed 4 bases at V and 5 bases at J, leaving 13 bases unmatched. Full variable domain (outside the CDR3, taken from reference TRBV18 and TRBJ2-1): NAGVMQNPRHLVRRRGQEARLRCSPMKGHSHVYWYRQLPEEGLKFMVYLQKENIIDESGMPKERFSAEFPKEGPSILRIQQVVRGDSAAYFCASSLIARLAYNNEQFFGPGTRLTVL.